At least ten counts were recorded for the clone carrying this T cell receptor (beta chain). Per germline, CDR1 DFQATT and CDR2 SNEGSKA (reference sequence). V lost 2 bases and J 8 bases, leaving 13 bases between the germline ends. The CDR3 extends over 12 amino acids. This record belongs to a study of neurological immune-mediated disorders. TCRdb fed the 5' RACE reads into MiXCR, producing one record per CDR3 protein. The data contain 75,000 to 90,000 distinct CDR3 sequences, under 13% of them singletons. The TCR was taken from a man aged 40-50 years in good health. The sample comprised PBMCs. The chain joins TRBV20-1 to TRBJ2-7; the D gene is possibly TRBD1 (7 bases). CDR3 region: CSARRGTDKQYF. CDR3 nucleotide sequence: TGCAGTGCTAGACGCGGGACAGATAAGCAGTACTTC.